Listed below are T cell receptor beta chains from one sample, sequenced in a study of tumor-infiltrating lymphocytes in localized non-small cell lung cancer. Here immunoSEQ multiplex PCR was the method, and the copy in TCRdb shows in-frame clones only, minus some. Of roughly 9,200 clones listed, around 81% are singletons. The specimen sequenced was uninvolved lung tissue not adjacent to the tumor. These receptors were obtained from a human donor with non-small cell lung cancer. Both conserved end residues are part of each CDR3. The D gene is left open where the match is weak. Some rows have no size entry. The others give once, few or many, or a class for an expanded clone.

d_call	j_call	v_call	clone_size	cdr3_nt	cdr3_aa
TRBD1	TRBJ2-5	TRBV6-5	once	TGTGCCAGCAGTTACGGGACAGGGGTCCAAGAGACCCAGTACTTC	CASSYGTGVQETQYF
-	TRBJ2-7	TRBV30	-	TGTGCCTGGGTCCGTCCCAGCTCCCTAGACAACGAGCAGTACTTC	CAWVRPSSLDNEQYF
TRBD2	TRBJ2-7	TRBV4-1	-	TGCGCCAGCAGCCAAGAAAGTCTTAGCGGGATCATCTACGAGCAGTACTTC	CASSQESLSGIIYEQYF
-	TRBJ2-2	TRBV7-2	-	TGTGCCAGCATGTTCGGGGGTTCGTGGGCCGGGGAGCTGTTTTTT	CASMFGGSWAGELFF
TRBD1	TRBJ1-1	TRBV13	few	TGTGCCAGCAGTCCGGACAGGGTGGCCACTGAAGCTTTCTTT	CASSPDRVATEAFF
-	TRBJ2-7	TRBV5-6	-	TGTGCCAGCCGGATCCGACAGCGCCACGAGCAGTACTTC	CASRIRQRHEQYF
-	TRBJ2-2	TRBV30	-	TGTGCCTGGAGTCTAAGCGACAGGCTATACACCGGGGAGCTGTTTTTT	CAWSLSDRLYTGELFF
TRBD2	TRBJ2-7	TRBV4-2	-	TGTGCCAGCAGCACCTCTAGCGGGAGTGCTGGGCAGTACTTC	CASSTSSGSAGQYF
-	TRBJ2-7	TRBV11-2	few	TGTGCCAGCAGCTCCCCGAGAGGGCAAGGCTACGAGCAGTACTTC	CASSSPRGQGYEQYF
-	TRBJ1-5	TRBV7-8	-	TGTGCCAGCAGCAAAGAACGGGGGTGGGGCAATCAGCCCCAGCATTTT	CASSKERGWGNQPQHF
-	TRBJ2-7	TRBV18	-	TGTGCCAGCTCACCAGTGGAAGTATCGGGCCACGAGCAGTACTTC	CASSPVEVSGHEQYF
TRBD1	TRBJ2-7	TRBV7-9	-	TGTGCCAGCAGCTCATCGACAGGGAACTACGAGCAGTACTTC	CASSSSTGNYEQYF
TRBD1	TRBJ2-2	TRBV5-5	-	TGTGCCAGCAGCTTGGGACAGGGGCTCGGCGGGGAGCTGTTTTTT	CASSLGQGLGGELFF
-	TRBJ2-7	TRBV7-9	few	TGTGCCAGCAGCTTAGCTGGGGCCGAGCAGTACTTC	CASSLAGAEQYF
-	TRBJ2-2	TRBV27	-	TGTGCCAGCAGTTTGGATAGCCCCGGCACCGGGGAGCTGTTTTTT	CASSLDSPGTGELFF
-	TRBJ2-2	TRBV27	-	TGTGCCAGCAGTCTCCACTTTTTGACGGCCGAAGACACCGGGGAGCTGTTTTTT	CASSLHFLTAEDTGELFF
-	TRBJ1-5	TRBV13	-	TGTGCCAGCAGCTCCCTGTGGACAGTCGGTCGGTTTAGCAATCAGCCCCAGCATTTT	CASSSLWTVGRFSNQPQHF
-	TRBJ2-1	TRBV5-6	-	TGTGCCAGCAGCTCCATGAATGAGCAGTTCTTC	CASSSMNEQFF
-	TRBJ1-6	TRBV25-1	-	TGTGCCAGCAGTGGACAGTATAATTCACCCCTCCACTTT	CASSGQYNSPLHF
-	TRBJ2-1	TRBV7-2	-	TGTGCCAGCAGCCCCGGACATGCCTACAATGAGCAGTTCTTC	CASSPGHAYNEQFF
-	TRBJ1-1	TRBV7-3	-	TGTGCCAGCAGCACATCTCAGGACACTGAAGCTTTCTTT	CASSTSQDTEAFF
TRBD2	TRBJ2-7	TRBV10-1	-	TGCGCCAGCACCGGGACTAGCGGGGGGAAGGCCTACGAGCAGTACTTC	CASTGTSGGKAYEQYF
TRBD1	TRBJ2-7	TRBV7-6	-	TGTGCCAGCAGCTTCCGGGACAGGGGGCTGAACGAGCAGTACTTC	CASSFRDRGLNEQYF
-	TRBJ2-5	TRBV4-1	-	TGCGCCAGCAGCCAAGGCCTCAGATCTGAAGAGACCCAGTACTTC	CASSQGLRSEETQYF
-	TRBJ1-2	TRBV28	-	TGTGCCAGCAGTTTAACAGATAACAATGGCTACACCTTC	CASSLTDNNGYTF
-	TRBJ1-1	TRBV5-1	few	TGCGCCAGCAGCTTGTACCCGGGAGGCACTGAAGCTTTCTTT	CASSLYPGGTEAFF
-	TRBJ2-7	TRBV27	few	TGTGCCAGCAGGGGGACGCGATCTTACGAGCAGTACTTC	CASRGTRSYEQYF
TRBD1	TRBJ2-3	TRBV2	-	TGTGCCAGCAGTGGCGTGACAGGGGGCACAGATACGCAGTATTTT	CASSGVTGGTDTQYF
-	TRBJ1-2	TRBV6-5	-	TGTGCCAGCAGCCAAAACAGCGGGAGGTATGGCTACACCTTC	CASSQNSGRYGYTF
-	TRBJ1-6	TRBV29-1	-	TGCAGCGTACGCCTCACGGCCCCTAATTCACCCCTCCACTTT	CSVRLTAPNSPLHF
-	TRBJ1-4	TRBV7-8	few	TGTGCCAGCAGCTTTCCAAATGAAAAACTGTTTTTT	CASSFPNEKLFF
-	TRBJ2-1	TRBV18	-	TGTGCCAGCTCACCACCGACAGTCTCCTACAATGAGCAGTTCTTC	CASSPPTVSYNEQFF
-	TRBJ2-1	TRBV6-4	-	TGTGCCAGCAGTGACTCGATCCGCGGGTCCTACAATGAGCAGTTCTTC	CASSDSIRGSYNEQFF
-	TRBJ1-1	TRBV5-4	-	TGTGCCAGCAGCTTGAAAACTGAAGCTTTCTTT	CASSLKTEAFF
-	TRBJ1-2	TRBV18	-	TGTGCCAGCTCACCACCGGCTTCAACGCACTATGGCTACACCTTC	CASSPPASTHYGYTF
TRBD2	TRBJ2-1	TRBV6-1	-	TGTGCCAGCAGTGGGACTAGCGGGAGATCCCCCCTCTACAATGAGCAGTTCTTC	CASSGTSGRSPLYNEQFF
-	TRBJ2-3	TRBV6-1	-	TGTGCCAGCAGTGAAGTGGCGAGAACTAGCACAGATACGCAGTATTTT	CASSEVARTSTDTQYF
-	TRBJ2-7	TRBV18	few	TGTGCCAGCTCACCTTCACAGGGTATTAATGAGCAGTACTTC	CASSPSQGINEQYF
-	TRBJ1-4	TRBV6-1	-	TGTGCCAGCAGTAAGGGGGGGGCGTATGAAAAACTGTTTTTT	CASSKGGAYEKLFF
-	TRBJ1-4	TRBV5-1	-	TGCGCCAGCAGCCTGACAGCCGCGCCAACTAATGAAAAACTGTTTTTT	CASSLTAAPTNEKLFF
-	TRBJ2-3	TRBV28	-	TGTGCCAGCAGTTCAGGACGGCTAGCGCAGTATTTT	CASSSGRLAQYF
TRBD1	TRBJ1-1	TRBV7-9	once	TGTGCCAGCAGCCTAGGACAGGATGAAGCTTTCTTT	CASSLGQDEAFF
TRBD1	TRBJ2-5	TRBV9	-	TGTGCCAGCAGCCGTATTGGACAGGGGCAAGAGACCCAGTACTTC	CASSRIGQGQETQYF
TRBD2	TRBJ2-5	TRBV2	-	TGTGCCAGCGGCCGTCTAGCGGGGACCAAAGAGACCCAGTACTTC	CASGRLAGTKETQYF
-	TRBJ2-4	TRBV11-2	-	TGTGCCAGCAGCCCCGGCTTGCAAAACATTCAGTACTTC	CASSPGLQNIQYF
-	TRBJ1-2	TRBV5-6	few	TGTGCCAGCAGCTTGGGGGATATGAACTATGGCTACACCTTC	CASSLGDMNYGYTF
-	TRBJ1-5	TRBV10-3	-	TGTGCCATCAGCGATGAGACGTCCCAGCCCCAGCATTTT	CAISDETSQPQHF
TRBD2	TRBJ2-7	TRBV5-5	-	TGTGCCAGCAGCTTGGCCCCGGGAGGCGGACTAGCCCACGAGCAGTACTTC	CASSLAPGGGLAHEQYF
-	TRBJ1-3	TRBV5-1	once	TGCGCCAGCAGCCTTTCGGGGACCTCTGGAAACACCATATATTTT	CASSLSGTSGNTIYF
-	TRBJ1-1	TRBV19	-	TGTGCCAGTAGTTCCAGGGATCTATTCGAGTTCACTGAAGCTTTCTTT	CASSSRDLFEFTEAFF
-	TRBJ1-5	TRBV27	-	TGTGCCAGCAGTTTACAGGGAAGCAATCAGCCCCAGCATTTT	CASSLQGSNQPQHF
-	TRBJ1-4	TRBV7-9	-	TGTGCCAGGGGGGTATTTAATGAAAAACTGTTTTTT	CARGVFNEKLFF
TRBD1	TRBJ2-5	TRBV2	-	TGTGCTTACCGCGCAGGGGGAGAGGAGACCCAGTACTTC	CAYRAGGEETQYF
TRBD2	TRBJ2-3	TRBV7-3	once	TGTGCCAGCAGCTCAGCGGGACTAGCGGGAAAGGGAGATACGCAGTATTTT	CASSSAGLAGKGDTQYF
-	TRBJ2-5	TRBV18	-	TGTGCCAGCTCACCACCTATAAGCGGGTTAGAAGAGACCCAGTACTTC	CASSPPISGLEETQYF
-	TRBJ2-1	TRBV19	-	TGTGCCAGTAGGCTGGACAGAAGCTCCTACAATGAGCAGTTCTTC	CASRLDRSSYNEQFF
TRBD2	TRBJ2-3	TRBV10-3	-	TGTGCCATCAGTGGGGCTAGCGGGAGTTCAGATACGCAGTATTTT	CAISGASGSSDTQYF
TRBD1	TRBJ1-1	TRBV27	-	TGTGCCAGCAGCCTACGGGACAGGGCCACTGAAGCTTTCTTT	CASSLRDRATEAFF
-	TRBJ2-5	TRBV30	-	TGTGCCTGGGGGGAAGAGACCCAGTACTTC	CAWGEETQYF
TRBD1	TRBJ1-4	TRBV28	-	TGTGCCAGCAGTACCAGGACAGGGGGGATGACTAATGAAAAACTGTTTTTT	CASSTRTGGMTNEKLFF